This TCR beta chain was recorded in a study of shared clonotypes between healthy human individuals. Study summary: The plates for each donor numbered three CD4 naive, three CD4 memory, two CD8 naive and one CD8 memory. Study-wide results and caveats: Non-shared clonotypes had lower generation probabilities than clonotypes shared by all four sorted-subset donors. It was anticipated that sequencing depth would influence how many clonotypes donors shared.

Details on this clone: Its antigen is as yet unknown.

Caucasian adults living in Nashville, Tennessee, provided all samples. V trimming: 1 base; J trimming: 5 bases; junction bases outside the gene matches: 13. In germline, CDR1 is SGDLS, CDR2 YYNGEE. The CDR3 has 17 residues. Some clones are missing from TCRdb's copy, which holds only in-frame ones; the method was immunoSEQ multiplex PCR. The sample lists 2,500,000 or so clones, around 92% occurring once. Sequenced: naive CD4+ T cells from PBMCs. Subset of the sample: CD45RA+ positively selected. The V and J genes are TRBV9 and TRBJ2-3, with 7 nucleotides matching TRBD2. The sequence derives from a man aged 18 to 35 in good health. Some clones in this sample may be carry-over from other donors' samples. CDR3 nucleotides: TGTGCCAGCAGCGTAAGAGGAGGGAGGGCCTGGGGAGATACGCAGTATTTT. Its protein is CASSVRGGRAWGDTQYF.